What follows describes a single T cell receptor beta chain. This specimen belongs to a study of cytomegalovirus exposure and HLA in healthy donors. The PCR employed 60 Vbeta primers together with 13 Jbeta primers. Clones were read by immunoSEQ multiplex PCR, and TCRdb kept only the in-frame ones, dropping some. The data hold under 65,000 clones, with about 80% observed a single time. With 1 base clipped from V and 4 bases from J, the junction kept 4 bases outside the gene matches. CDR1 and CDR2 (germline): MGHRA, YSYEKL. The CDR3 has 15 residues. The TCR was taken from a man aged 45-60 years in good health and CMV-seronegative. The rearrangement uses TRBV4-1 and TRBJ1-3; 7 positions match TRBD1. The sample comprised PBMCs. Here the CDR3 DNA reads TGCGCCAGCAGCCAAGGTGGGGGACAGGGAAACACCATATATTTT. It yields the protein CASSQGGGQGNTIYF.